This TCR beta chain was captured in a study of identical twins. Study-level findings and limits: For cord blood, abundant beta clonotypes had fewer insertions, unlike memory repertoires, which showed none. Models underestimated out-of-frame TCR alpha sharing in monozygotic twins. A partial confounding effect on zero-insertion analyses could come from invariant MAIT and iNKT cells.

The cDNA had a unique molecular identifier and a template-switch universal primer site. TCRdb analysed the 5' RACE reads with MiXCR anew, one entry per CDR3 protein. The table records about 500,000 distinct CDR3 sequences, around 15% of them present only once. For this clonotype: Antigen specificity is unknown.

The germline V and J ends were trimmed by 8 bases and 2 bases, with 17 bases remaining between them. The CDR3 has 15 amino acids. Germline values: CDR1 MNHEY, CDR2 SVGEGT. A further study also used this sample, focusing on yellow fever vaccine responses in identical twins.

The receptor's source is a woman between 18 and 29 years old in good health. The chain couples TRBV6-2 or TRBV6-3 to TRBJ2-3; possible D gene TRBD1, 7 bases. What was sequenced was CD4+ T cells sorted from blood. CDR3 protein: CASSAGQFDTDTQYF. DNA of the CDR3: TGTGCCAGCTCCGCGGGACAGTTTGACACAGATACGCAGTATTTT.